This section outlines one TCR beta chain sequence together with its context. Per germline, CDR1 SGDLS and CDR2 YYNGEE. The CDR3 spans 14 residues. V lost 0 bases, J lost 3 bases, and 3 bases stayed unmatched. The entry originates in a study of sequential checkpoint blockade in melanoma. On the study more broadly: Both treatment sequences were followed by maintenance nivolumab.

Libraries were prepared by immunoSEQ multiplex PCR; TCRdb keeps only in-frame clonotypes and omits some of them. Of 15,000 to 20,000 clones detected, around two thirds appear once; the ten largest clones hold roughly 22%. Treatment noted: randomized to nivolumab then ipilimumab (arm A) or the reverse (arm B). From thawed PBMCs, live CD3+CD8+ cells negative for CD19 and CD56 were sorted. The receptor was derived from a human donor with melanoma. The rearrangement joins TRBV9 to TRBJ2-7, with 7 bases fitting TRBD1. This specimen was CD8+ T cells sorted from blood (inferred from file names), taken from a patient given nivolumab and ipilimumab in sequence. CDR3 sequence reads: CASSVDPGGYEQYF. CDR3 sequence (DNA): TGTGCCAGCAGCGTAGATCCAGGGGGCTACGAGCAGTACTTC.